One and the same sample provided the 22 T cell receptor beta chains below, sequenced in a study of CD8 T cells in Susac syndrome. When the RNA was reverse transcribed, random hexamers were used with an input of about 0.5 to 1 ug. TCRdb redid the calling of the immunoSEQ multiplex PCR reads with MiXCR, one entry per CDR3 protein. The sample includes tens of thousands of distinct CDR3 sequences, over 75% of them seen just once. The sample comprised CD8+ T cells from PBMCs. All receptors come from a human donor with multiple sclerosis.

DNA of the CDR3: TGCAGTGCTAGAGTGTCGACTACCACCCTCTACAATGAGCAGTTCTTC. Protein product: CSARVSTTTLYNEQFF. The rearrangement uses TRBV20-1 and TRBJ2-1; possibly TRBD2 for D (5 bases). Trimming removed 1 base from V and 3 bases from J, with 16 bases in between. The germline V gene has CDR1 DFQATT and CDR2 SNEGSKA (reference sequence). This CDR3 region has 16 residues.

This clonotype has just one count. The V and J genes are TRBV2 and TRBJ1-1; D not certain. This CDR3 contains 11 residues. V lost 8 bases and J lost 2, with 6 bases in between. Germline lookup yields CDR1 SNHLY and CDR2 FYNNEI. As DNA, the CDR3 is TGTGCCAGCCTGATTAACACTGAAGCTTTCTTT. Protein product: CASLINTEAFF.

The chain recombines TRBV13 with TRBJ2-3; 10 bases agree with TRBD2. The CDR3 is 15 residues long. Germline CDR1 is PRHDT and CDR2 is FYEKMQ (reference sequence). V trimming: 0 bases; J trimming: 7 bases; junction bases outside the gene matches: 4. CDR3 loop: CASSLGGTSDNTQYF. The CDR3 nucleotides are TGTGCCAGCAGCTTAGGTGGGACTAGCGACAATACGCAGTATTTT.

This chain joins TRBV19 and TRBJ1-1; 7 nucleotides line up with TRBD1. Trimming cost V 6 bases and J 1 base; bases outside gene matches: 2. CDR1 is LNHDA and CDR2 is SQIVND in the germline V gene (reference sequence). CDR3 length: 13 amino acids. The DNA for the CDR3 is TGTGCCAGTAGGAGGACAGGGAACACTGAAGCTTTCTTT. It specifies CASRRTGNTEAFF.

The rearrangement uses TRBV7-9 and TRBJ2-7; 9 bases match TRBD1. Trimming took 6 bases from V and 3 from J; bases not matched to a gene: 3. The CDR3 has 13 residues. Germline loops: CDR1 SEHNR, CDR2 FQNEAQ (reference sequence). The CDR3 sequence: CASRPGQGYEQYF. The CDR3, as DNA: TGTGCCAGCAGACCGGGACAGGGCTACGAGCAGTACTTC.

The chain carries TRBV7-6 and TRBJ2-2, with a possible D match to TRBD2 (6 bases). V lost 0 bases and J 5 bases, leaving 19 bases between the germline ends. There are 18 residues in the CDR3. Per germline, CDR1 SGHVS and CDR2 FNYEAQ. This CDR3 reads CASSLAGFSGPLTGELFF. The DNA for the CDR3 is TGTGCCAGCAGCTTAGCGGGCTTTAGCGGTCCCCTAACCGGGGAGCTGTTTTTT.

The chain couples TRBV6-1 to TRBJ1-5; D gene ambiguous. The CDR3 is made up of 13 amino acids. Germline V gene data show CDR1 as MNHNS and CDR2 as SASEGT. V lost 1 base and J 1 base, leaving 2 bases between the germline ends. The CDR3 spells CASSEGSNQPQHF. For the CDR3, the DNA is TGTGCCAGCAGTGAAGGGAGCAATCAGCCCCAGCATTTT.

V usage is TRBV19 and J usage is TRBJ1-1; D is ambiguous. V was shortened by 6 bases and J by 1 base, with 6 bases between the two germline ends. The CDR3 loop spans 12 amino acids. The germline CDR1 and CDR2 sequences are LNHDA and SQIVND (reference sequence). CDR3 protein: CASRLGNTEAFF. The CDR3 bases are TGTGCCAGTAGATTGGGGAACACTGAAGCTTTCTTT.

This chain connects TRBV7-2 to TRBJ2-2, with 10 bases that match TRBD2. Germline V CDR1 and CDR2: SGHTA, FQGNSA. V was pared by 3 bases and J by 5 bases, with 3 bases of the junction left unmatched. CDR3 size: 15 residues. The DNA of the CDR3 is TGTGCCAGCAGCTTTCCGGGACTAGCGACCGGGGAGCTGTTTTTT. Translated, it gives CASSFPGLATGELFF.

The V gene is TRBV10-2, the J gene TRBJ2-3; D is possibly TRBD2 (5 bases). Germline V gives CDR1 WSHSY, CDR2 SAAADI. The CDR3 has 18 amino acids. The V and J ends lost 8 bases and 0 bases respectively, with 24 bases between them. The CDR3 is CASFGSGGLLTSTDTQYF. The CDR3, as DNA: TGCGCCAGCTTCGGGTCCGGCGGGCTCCTTACTAGCACAGATACGCAGTATTTT.

V usage is TRBV12-3 or TRBV12-4 and J usage is TRBJ2-1; D tentatively reads TRBD1 or TRBD2 (6 bases each). This CDR3 comprises 16 residues. V lost 1 base and J lost 9, with 19 bases in between. The CDR3 bases are TGTGCCAGCAGTTTAGTGGGGGGCCCGCAGTCAAGTGAGCAGTTCTTC. Translating it yields CASSLVGGPQSSEQFF.

The chain recombines TRBV7-9 with TRBJ2-7; 7 bases are shared with TRBD1. CDR1 is SEHNR, CDR2 FQNEAQ, per germline (reference sequence). The CDR3 totals 17 residues. J was trimmed by 4 bases and V by 1 base; bases with no gene match: 13. CDR3 sequence (DNA): TGTGCCAGCAGCTTAGGGGTCTCCAGGACAGGCCTGTACGAGCAGTACTTC. The encoded protein is CASSLGVSRTGLYEQYF.

This clonotype was detected once. The chain links TRBV15 to TRBJ2-1, with D perhaps TRBD2 (6 bases). The germline V gene encodes CDR1 LNHNV and CDR2 YYDKDF (reference sequence). The CDR3 runs 14 residues. Between the trimmed V and J ends, which lost 9 bases and 4 bases, there was a span of 16 bases. As DNA, the CDR3 is TGTGCCACAGGAGGGACTCCTTTATACAATGAGCAGTTCTTC. It is translated as CATGGTPLYNEQFF.

The V and J genes are TRBV24-1 and TRBJ2-6, with a possible D match to TRBD1 (6 bases). V lost 3 bases, J lost 4 bases, and 12 bases lay in between. CDR1 KGHDR and CDR2 SFDVKD come from the germline V gene. This CDR3 is 16 amino acids long. CDR3 sequence reads: CATSDHYRAGANVLTF. The CDR3 DNA is TGTGCCACCAGTGATCATTACAGGGCCGGGGCCAACGTCCTGACTTTC.

This chain joins TRBV5-6 and TRBJ2-2; no clear D. V was trimmed by 6 bases and J by 6 bases, leaving 18 bases between them. Germline V CDR1 and CDR2: SGHDT, YYEEEE. This CDR3 spans 15 amino acids. The CDR3 bases are TGTGCCAGCACTTCTACGCCAGGAATATCCGGGGAGCTGTTTTTT. Translation: CASTSTPGISGELFF.

This sequence joins TRBV3-1 and TRBJ1-5; unclear D gene. Germline V gives CDR1 LGHDT, CDR2 YNNKEL (reference sequence). The CDR3 extends over 15 amino acids. V lost 0 bases, J lost 11 bases, and 17 bases lay in between. CDR3 sequence (DNA): TGTGCCAGCAGCCAAGATTGGTCGTACTATCAAACCCAGCATTTT. Translation: CASSQDWSYYQTQHF. Together with reference TRBV3-1 and TRBJ1-5, the CDR3 gives the full variable domain: DTAVSQTPKYLVTQMGNDKSIKCEQNLGHDTMYWYKQDSKKFLKIMFSYNNKELIINETVPNRFSPKSPDKAHLNLHINSLELGDSAVYFCASSQDWSYYQTQHFGDGTRLSIL.

V gene TRBV2 combines with J gene TRBJ2-1; 7 bases are shared with TRBD2. The V and J ends lost 4 bases and 4 bases, in that order; junction bases with no gene match: 4. CDR1 and CDR2 from the germline V gene are SNHLY and FYNNEI. The CDR3 consists of 14 residues. The CDR3 DNA reads TGTGCCAGCAGTGTCCTAGCGGATTACAATGAGCAGTTCTTC. Translating it yields CASSVLADYNEQFF.

The gene calls are TRBV28 and TRBJ2-7, with 8 nucleotides matching TRBD2. The CDR3 extends over 15 amino acids. The V gene end was trimmed by 4 bases and the J gene end by 4 bases; junction bases not matched to a gene: 9. Per the germline V gene, CDR1 is MDHEN and CDR2 is SYDVKM. The CDR3 coding sequence is TGTGCCAGCAGTTCCCCGCGGGAGGACGGGTACGAGCAGTACTTC. Amino acid sequence: CASSSPREDGYEQYF.

This rearrangement joins TRBV7-2 to TRBJ2-1, with 7 bases matching TRBD2. The germline V gene encodes CDR1 SGHTA and CDR2 FQGNSA. This CDR3 spans 16 amino acids. The ends lost 5 bases at V and 4 bases at J; junction bases unmatched: 11. CDR3 amino acids: CASSLGRLAVYNEQFF. The CDR3 coding sequence is TGTGCCAGCAGCCTAGGGAGGCTAGCGGTATACAATGAGCAGTTCTTC.

The chain is built from TRBV30 and TRBJ1-1, with D perhaps matching TRBD1 (6 bases). The CDR3 contains 11 residues. Germline V lookup: CDR1 GTSNPN, CDR2 SVGIG (reference sequence). This CDR3 is CFGSGGRRAFF. The CDR3 bases are TGTTTTGGGTCCGGGGGGCGTCGAGCTTTCTTT.

This chain connects TRBV18 to TRBJ2-7, with TRBD1 as a possible D gene (6 bases). The CDR3 contains 17 residues. The germline CDR1 and CDR2 sequences are KGHSH and LQKENI. The ends were cut back, 5 bases at V and 2 bases at J, with 22 bases in the middle. Here the CDR3 reads CASSAAAVGTWAYEQYF. The CDR3 DNA is TGTGCCAGCTCAGCCGCAGCCGTCGGGACATGGGCCTACGAGCAGTACTTC.

The rearrangement links TRBV5-6 to TRBJ2-7; D is undetermined. From germline, CDR1 is SGHDT and CDR2 YYEEEE. Trimming removed 4 bases from V and 3 bases from J, with 11 bases in between. This CDR3 comprises 13 residues. This CDR3 reads CASSPWGGYEQYF. The CDR3 DNA reads TGTGCCAGCAGCCCTTGGGGTGGCTACGAGCAGTACTTC.